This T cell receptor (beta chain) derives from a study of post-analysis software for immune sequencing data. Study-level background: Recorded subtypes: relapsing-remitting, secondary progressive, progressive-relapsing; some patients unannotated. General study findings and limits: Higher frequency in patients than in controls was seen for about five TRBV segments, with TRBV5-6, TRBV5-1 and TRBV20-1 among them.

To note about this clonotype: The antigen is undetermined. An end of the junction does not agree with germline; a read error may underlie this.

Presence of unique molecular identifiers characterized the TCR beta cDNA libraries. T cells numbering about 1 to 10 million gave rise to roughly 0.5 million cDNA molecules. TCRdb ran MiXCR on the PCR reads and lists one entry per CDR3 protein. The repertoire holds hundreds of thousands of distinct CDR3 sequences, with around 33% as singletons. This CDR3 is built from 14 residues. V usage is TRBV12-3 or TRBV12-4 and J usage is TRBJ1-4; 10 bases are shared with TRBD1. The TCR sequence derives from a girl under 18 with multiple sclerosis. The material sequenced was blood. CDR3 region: CASSSTGGNEKRFF. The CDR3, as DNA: TGTGCCAGCAGTTCGACAGGGGGCAATGAAAAACGGTTTTTT.